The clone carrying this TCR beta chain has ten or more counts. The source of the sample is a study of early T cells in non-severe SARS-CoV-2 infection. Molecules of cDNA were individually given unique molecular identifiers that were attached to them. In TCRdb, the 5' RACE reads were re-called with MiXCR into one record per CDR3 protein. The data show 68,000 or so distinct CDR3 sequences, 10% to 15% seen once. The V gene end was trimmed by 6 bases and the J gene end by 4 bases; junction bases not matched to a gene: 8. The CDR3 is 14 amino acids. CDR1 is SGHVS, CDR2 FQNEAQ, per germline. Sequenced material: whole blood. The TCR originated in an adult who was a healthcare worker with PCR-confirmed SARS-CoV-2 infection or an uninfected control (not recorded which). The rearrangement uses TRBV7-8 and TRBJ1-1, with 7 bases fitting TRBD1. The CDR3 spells CASRPGQKFTEAFF. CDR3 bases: TGTGCCAGCAGGCCGGGACAGAAGTTCACTGAAGCTTTCTTT.